This TCR beta chain comes out of a study of cytomegalovirus exposure and HLA in healthy donors. Whole-study findings and limits: Specificity of a few CMV-associated chains for CMV antigens was verified in vitro. V- and J-gene trimming in TCR beta was tied to a missense DCLRE1C variant by an analysis performed later. Cytomegalovirus association was listed for about 180 TCR beta chains. Reports indicated that the classifier achieved high specificity and sensitivity in diagnosing cytomegalovirus status.

This clone was recorded once. The antigen is unknown. V shed 0 bases and J 0 bases; nucleotides not matched to a gene: 6. Per germline, CDR1 SGDLS and CDR2 YYNGEE. This CDR3 has 18 residues. PCR was performed using 60 Vbeta and 13 Jbeta primers. Here immunoSEQ multiplex PCR was the method, and the copy in TCRdb shows in-frame clones only, minus some. The sample yields under 150,000 clones, about 84% seen once. The material sequenced was PBMCs. This chain connects TRBV9 to TRBJ2-2; 9 bases match TRBD2. The clonotype was recovered from a male donor in good health and CMV-seronegative. The CDR3 DNA reads TGTGCCAGCAGCGTAGCAAGAGCGGGGGGCACGAACACCGGGGAGCTGTTTTTT. Translating gives CASSVARAGGTNTGELFF.